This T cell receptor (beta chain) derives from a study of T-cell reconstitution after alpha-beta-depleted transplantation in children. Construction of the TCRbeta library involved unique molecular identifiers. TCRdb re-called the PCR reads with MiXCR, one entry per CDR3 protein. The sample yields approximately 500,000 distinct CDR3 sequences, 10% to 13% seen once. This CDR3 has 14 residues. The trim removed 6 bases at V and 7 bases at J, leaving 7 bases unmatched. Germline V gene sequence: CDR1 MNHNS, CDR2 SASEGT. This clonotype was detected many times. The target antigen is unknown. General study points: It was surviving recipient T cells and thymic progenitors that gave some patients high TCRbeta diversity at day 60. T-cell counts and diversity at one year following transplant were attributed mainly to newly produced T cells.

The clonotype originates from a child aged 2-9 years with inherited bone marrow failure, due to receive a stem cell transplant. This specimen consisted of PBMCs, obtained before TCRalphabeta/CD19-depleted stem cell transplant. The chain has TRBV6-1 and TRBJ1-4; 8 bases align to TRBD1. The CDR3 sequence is CASRETGVGEKLFF. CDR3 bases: TGTGCCAGCAGGGAGACAGGGGTCGGTGAAAAACTGTTTTTT.